Below, 32 T cell receptor beta chains from the same sample are listed, as sequenced in a study of blood T cells in healthy people across ages. Primers used in a second PCR of roughly 6 to 11 cycles were a sample-barcoded 5' primer and a J-beta primer mix. Each CDR3 protein gets one entry after TCRdb re-called the 5' RACE reads with MiXCR. The sample shows over 550,000 distinct CDR3 sequences, approximately 30% of them seen only once. The sequencing sample was made of blood. Receptors were obtained from a woman aged 80 or over in good health.

This clonotype was recorded many times. V usage is TRBV20-1 and J usage is TRBJ2-7, with a possible D match to TRBD2 (5 bases). V was pared by 5 bases and J by 0 bases, with 11 bases between. The CDR3 has 13 amino acids. CDR1 is DFQATT and CDR2 is SNEGSKA in the germline V gene (reference sequence). DNA for the CDR3: TGCAGTGCTTCGCTAGCACACTCCTACGAGCAGTACTTC. This encodes CSASLAHSYEQYF.

This clonotype has a count of ten or more. V usage is TRBV5-1 and J usage is TRBJ1-6; D is ambiguous. CDR1 and CDR2 from the germline V gene are SGHRS and YFSETQ. CDR3 length equals 13 residues. V was shortened by 4 bases and J by 8 bases, with 10 bases between the two germline ends. The CDR3 DNA reads TGCGCCAGCAGCGGCATCTGGGATTCACCCCTCCACTTT. Its translation: CASSGIWDSPLHF.

This clonotype was seen repeatedly, ten times or more. The chain links TRBV3-1 to TRBJ2-1; no clear D gene. The germline V gene encodes CDR1 LGHDT and CDR2 YNNKEL (reference sequence). V was clipped by 0 bases and J by 10 bases, with 13 bases between them. CDR3 size: 14 residues. CDR3 residues: CASSQEIHGGEQFF. The CDR3 DNA sequence: TGTGCCAGCAGCCAAGAAATACATGGTGGGGAGCAGTTCTTC.

This clonotype was counted ten times or more. The gene calls are TRBV20-1 and TRBJ2-1, with D maybe TRBD1 (6 bases). This CDR3 is built from 13 residues. The germline V and J ends were trimmed by 0 bases and 15 bases, with 18 bases remaining between them. Germline values: CDR1 DFQATT, CDR2 SNEGSKA (reference sequence). The CDR3 spells CSARDRVGAERFF. CDR3 sequence (DNA): TGCAGTGCTAGAGATCGGGTGGGGGCCGAACGGTTCTTC.

Ten or more counts support this clonotype. This rearrangement joins TRBV6-1 to TRBJ2-5; 7 bases agree with TRBD1. CDR3 length: 11 amino acids. V lost 4 bases, J lost 13 bases, and 6 bases stayed unmatched. Germline CDR1 MNHNS, CDR2 SASEGT. This CDR3 is CASSGTGRTYF. CDR3 DNA: TGTGCCAGCAGTGGGACAGGCAGGACGTACTTC.

Many counts were recorded for this clonotype. The rearrangement joins TRBV5-1 to TRBJ2-3; possibly TRBD1 for D (6 bases). The CDR3 extends over 18 amino acids. Trimming pared 5 bases from V and 0 bases from J, leaving 22 bases between. Germline CDR1 is SGHRS and CDR2 is YFSETQ. The CDR3 DNA reads TGCGCCAGCAGTCTTGGTATCGTCGCAGGGGCTAGCACAGATACGCAGTATTTT. Its translation: CASSLGIVAGASTDTQYF.

This clonotype was picked up many times. The J gene is TRBJ2-7, the V gene TRBV15, with TRBD1 matching over 7 bases. Germline V gene sequence: CDR1 LNHNV, CDR2 YYDKDF (reference sequence). The V gene end was trimmed by 0 bases and the J gene end by 7 bases; junction bases not matched to a gene: 9. The CDR3 is made up of 15 amino acids. The CDR3 loop reads CATSRDWQGVGEQYF. The DNA for the CDR3 is TGTGCCACCAGCAGAGATTGGCAGGGGGTGGGAGAGCAGTACTTC.

Many counts were recorded for this clonotype. This chain connects TRBV12-3 or TRBV12-4 to TRBJ2-7; 7 bases map to TRBD1. Trimming took 7 bases from V and 6 from J; bases not matched to a gene: 12. This CDR3 contains 14 residues. CDR3 residues: CASTTGTAFGEQYF. The CDR3 DNA follows: TGTGCCAGCACTACTGGGACAGCTTTTGGCGAGCAGTACTTC.

There are a few counts of this clonotype. A much larger clone is a single base away; this may be a read error. The chain joins TRBV20-1 to TRBJ2-7, with TRBD2 identical over 9 bases. Germline-derived CDR1 and CDR2 are DFQATT and SNEGSKA (reference sequence). With 4 bases clipped from V and 7 bases from J, the junction kept 14 bases outside the gene matches. This CDR3 is built from 15 residues. As DNA, the CDR3 is TGCAGTGCTACATCTCTGACTAGCGGCTACAATGAGCAGTACTTC. Translating gives CSATSLTSGYNEQYF.

This clonotype came up many times. The V call is TRBV4-2, the J call TRBJ1-2; 7 nucleotides line up with TRBD1. The V and J ends lost 1 base and 3 bases, in that order; junction bases with no gene match: 5. CDR3 size: 15 residues. Germline lookup yields CDR1 LGHNA and CDR2 YNFKEQ. The CDR3 DNA is TGTGCCAGCAGCCAAGGTTACAGGGGAGACTATGGCTACACCTTC. This codes for CASSQGYRGDYGYTF.

This clonotype has a count of ten or more. The rearrangement joins TRBV5-1 to TRBJ2-3, with 11 bases identical to TRBD2. The CDR3 length is 16 residues. Germline V lookup: CDR1 SGHRS, CDR2 YFSETQ. The V gene end was trimmed by 3 bases and the J gene end by 0 bases; junction bases not matched to a gene: 3. CDR3 sequence (DNA): TGCGCCAGCAGCTCTAGACTAGCGGGAAGCACAGATACGCAGTATTTT. This gives the protein CASSSRLAGSTDTQYF.

This clonotype was found a few times. The chain joins TRBV12-3 or TRBV12-4 to TRBJ1-1, with no clear D. V lost 1 base and J 10 bases, leaving 13 bases between the germline ends. The CDR3 length is 13 residues. DNA of the CDR3: TGTGCCAGCAGTTTAGGGGAGAATGGGAGAGCTTTCTTT. It translates to CASSLGENGRAFF.

Ten or more counts support this clonotype. The chain recombines TRBV10-3 with TRBJ2-3; tentatively, D is TRBD1 (5 bases). Trimming took off 6 bases at V and 0 bases at J, with 13 bases between the two ends. This CDR3 contains 15 residues. Germline lookup yields CDR1 ENHRY and CDR2 SYGVKD. The CDR3 here is CAISMTDDSTDTQYF. For the CDR3, the DNA is TGTGCCATCAGCATGACAGATGATAGCACAGATACGCAGTATTTT.

This CDR3 is CASSDWGTTNTEAFF. CDR3 in DNA: TGTGCCAGCAGTGACTGGGGAACAACGAACACTGAAGCTTTCTTT. This chain uses TRBV2 with TRBJ1-1; D is uncertain. This CDR3 is 15 amino acids long. Germline V gives CDR1 SNHLY, CDR2 FYNNEI. V was shortened by 3 bases and J by 1 base, with 12 bases between the two germline ends. The entire variable domain, with the rest obtained from reference TRBV2 and TRBJ1-1, is as follows: EPEVTQTPSHQVTQMGQEVILRCVPISNHLYFYWYRQILGQKVEFLVSFYNNEISEKSEIFDDQFSVERPDGSNFTLKIRSTKLEDSAMYFCASSDWGTTNTEAFFGQGTRLTVV.

There are many counts of this clonotype. The chain is built from TRBV29-1 and TRBJ2-6, with unresolved D. Trimming took off 3 bases at V and 2 bases at J, with 8 bases between the two ends. The CDR3 totals 14 residues. The germline V gene has CDR1 SQVTM and CDR2 ANQGSEA. CDR3 region: CSVEGAPGANVLTF. The CDR3, as DNA: TGCAGCGTTGAGGGTGCACCTGGGGCCAACGTCCTGACTTTC. Variable domain in full (rest from reference TRBV29-1 and TRBJ2-6): SAVISQKPSRDICQRGTSLTIQCQVDSQVTMMFWYRQQPGQSLTLIATANQGSEATYESGFVIDKFPISRPNLTFSTLTVSNMSPEDSSIYLCSVEGAPGANVLTFGAGSRLTVL.

The chain is built from TRBV7-2 and TRBJ2-7; TRBD2 agrees at 7 bases. Trimming took 1 base from V and 11 from J; bases not matched to a gene: 14. The length of the CDR3 is 15 residues. Germline loops: CDR1 SGHTA, CDR2 FQGNSA. The CDR3 reads CASSLGSQTSQEKYF. The CDR3 coding sequence is TGTGCCAGCAGCTTAGGCTCTCAGACTAGCCAAGAAAAGTACTTC.

Details on this clonotype: This may be a read error, as it is one base from a much larger clone. The chain employs TRBV18 and TRBJ2-7; 8 bases line up with TRBD1. CDR3 length equals 14 residues. The germline CDR1 and CDR2 sequences are KGHSH and LQKENI. Here the CDR3 reads CASSPSGQGYGQYF. The CDR3 nucleotides read TGTGCCAGCTCACCTTCCGGACAGGGCTACGGGCAGTACTTC.

The table lists this clonotype with a count of one. This may arise from a read error, as a much more abundant clone is one base away. Given the absence of the conserved phenylalanine or tryptophan at the CDR3 end, a read error is likely. The V call is TRBV10-3, the J call TRBJ1-5, with a possible D match to TRBD1 (6 bases). Germline lookup yields CDR1 ENHRY and CDR2 SYGVKD. Trimming removed 7 bases at V and 4 bases at J, with 17 bases between. The CDR3 runs 15 residues. The CDR3 bases are TGTGCCATCAAAGATACAGGGAATTTAAATCAGCCCCAGCATTGT. It codes for CAIKDTGNLNQPQHC.

This clonotype was observed many times. The rearrangement joins TRBV27 to TRBJ2-5; 7 positions match TRBD1. The V gene end was trimmed by 0 bases and the J gene end by 5 bases; junction bases not matched to a gene: 6. Germline assignment: CDR1 MNHEY and CDR2 SMNVEV (reference sequence). The CDR3 has 15 residues. The CDR3 protein is CASSLSDRVVETQYF. The CDR3 coding sequence is TGTGCCAGCAGTTTATCTGACAGGGTGGTGGAGACCCAGTACTTC.

The CDR3 loop reads CASSLSSSQETQYF. The CDR3 nucleotides read TGTGCCAGCAGCTTAAGTAGTTCCCAAGAGACCCAGTACTTC. This chain connects TRBV7-2 to TRBJ2-5, with D unresolved. The CDR3 length is 14 residues. Germline lookup yields CDR1 SGHTA and CDR2 FQGNSA. Trimming stripped 2 bases from V and 1 base from J, with 8 bases between.

This clonotype was seen a few times. The chain joins TRBV2 to TRBJ1-5; unclear D gene. Germline V lookup: CDR1 SNHLY, CDR2 FYNNEI. The length of the CDR3 is 14 residues. Trimming cost V 2 bases and J 2 bases, with 7 bases left between them. CDR3 region: CASSERQGNQPQHF. The CDR3 DNA reads TGTGCCAGCAGTGAAAGGCAGGGCAATCAGCCCCAGCATTTT. The whole variable domain, remainder taken from reference TRBV2 and TRBJ1-5, is EPEVTQTPSHQVTQMGQEVILRCVPISNHLYFYWYRQILGQKVEFLVSFYNNEISEKSEIFDDQFSVERPDGSNFTLKIRSTKLEDSAMYFCASSERQGNQPQHFGDGTRLSIL.

This clonotype was counted at least ten times. The chain links TRBV7-2 to TRBJ2-3, with TRBD1 identical over 7 bases. V trimming: 4 bases; J trimming: 1 base; junction bases outside the gene matches: 8. CDR1 and CDR2 (germline): SGHTA, FQGNSA. The CDR3 covers 16 residues. Written as DNA, the CDR3 is TGTGCCAGCAGCTCCCATCCGGGACAGCGCACAGATACGCAGTATTTT. As protein: CASSSHPGQRTDTQYF.

The chain couples TRBV11-1 to TRBJ2-2, with D tentatively TRBD1 (5 bases). The CDR3 extends over 13 amino acids. Germline V gives CDR1 SGHAT, CDR2 FQDESV (reference sequence). Trimming pared 6 bases from V and 2 bases from J, leaving 7 bases between. CDR3 DNA sequence: TGTGCCAGCAGGGACACAAACACCGGGGAGCTGTTTTTT. Protein sequence: CASRDTNTGELFF.

This clonotype was counted many times. The chain combines TRBV28 with TRBJ2-7; a weak D match, TRBD1 (6 bases). This CDR3 region has 14 residues. Germline V gene data show CDR1 as MDHEN and CDR2 as SYDVKM. The germline V and J ends were trimmed by 3 bases and 3 bases, with 12 bases remaining between them. The CDR3 DNA follows: TGTGCCAGCAGTTTCAGGGGACCCCGCTACGAGCAGTACTTC. Protein product: CASSFRGPRYEQYF.

The sample holds a few counts of this clonotype. This chain links TRBV18 with TRBJ2-3; 8 bases match TRBD2. The CDR3 length is 15 residues. CDR1 KGHSH and CDR2 LQKENI come from the germline V gene. Trimming cost V 3 bases and J 8 bases; bases outside gene matches: 10. Written as DNA, the CDR3 is TGTGCCAGCTCACCCCGGACTAGCAATACGGGTACGCAGTATTTT. Protein sequence: CASSPRTSNTGTQYF. Together with reference TRBV18 and TRBJ2-3, the CDR3 gives the full variable domain: NAGVMQNPRHLVRRRGQEARLRCSPMKGHSHVYWYRQLPEEGLKFMVYLQKENIIDESGMPKERFSAEFPKEGPSILRIQQVVRGDSAAYFCASSPRTSNTGTQYFGPGTRLTVL.

Note on this clonotype: The junction and the germline gene differ at one end; a read error may be behind it. The chain links TRBV6-5 to TRBJ1-2, with 9 bases fitting TRBD1. Per germline, CDR1 MNHEY and CDR2 SVGAGI. There are 14 residues in the CDR3. The CDR3 bases are TGTGCCGGCAGTTCCACAGGGGGCTGTTTTGGCTACACCTTC. This translates into CAGSSTGGCFGYTF.

The V call is TRBV7-2, the J call TRBJ2-7, with TRBD2 matching 9 bases. The length of the CDR3 is 16 residues. Germline V CDR1 and CDR2: SGHTA, FQGNSA. With V trimmed by 5 bases and J by 0 bases, 8 bases remained unmatched. CDR3 DNA sequence: TGTGCCAGCAGCCGAACAGTAGCGGGAGCCTCCTACGAGCAGTACTTC. Encoded protein: CASSRTVAGASYEQYF.

This clonotype appeared many times. The gene calls are TRBV6-2 or TRBV6-3 and TRBJ2-7; D is ambiguous. V was pared by 6 bases and J by 3 bases, with 9 bases between. Germline-derived CDR1 and CDR2 are MNHEY and SVGEGT. CDR3 length: 12 residues. CDR3 bases: TGTGCCAGCAGACGTACTGGCTACGAGCAGTACTTC. Its protein is CASRRTGYEQYF.

The chain has TRBV4-2 and TRBJ1-4; 7 nucleotides align to TRBD1. The length of the CDR3 is 15 residues. CDR1 is LGHNA, CDR2 YNFKEQ, per germline. With V trimmed by 4 bases and J by 2 bases, 4 bases remained unmatched. The CDR3 nucleotides are TGTGCCAGCAGCCCGGAGGGGGCGACTAATGAAAAACTGTTTTTT. Translated, it gives CASSPEGATNEKLFF.

The chain has TRBV4-1 and TRBJ1-5; D possibly corresponds to TRBD1 (6 bases). Trimming took 0 bases from V and 5 from J, leaving 20 bases between them. Germline CDR1 MGHRA, CDR2 YSYEKL. This CDR3 is 18 amino acids long. CDR3: CASSQDGGPGARDQPQHF. The CDR3 DNA follows: TGCGCCAGCAGCCAAGATGGGGGTCCAGGGGCTAGGGATCAGCCCCAGCATTTT.

This clonotype was recorded many times. This chain joins TRBV12-3 or TRBV12-4 and TRBJ2-4, with 9 bases that match TRBD1. The J segment lost 7 bases and the V segment lost 4 bases, leaving 5 bases of the junction unmatched. The CDR3 is 14 residues long. The CDR3 coding sequence is TGTGCCAGCAGTTCGACAGGGGGATGGAACATTCAGTACTTC. Translation: CASSSTGGWNIQYF.

The V gene is TRBV30, the J gene TRBJ2-7, with 9 bases identical to TRBD1. With 4 bases clipped from V and 3 bases from J, the junction kept 4 bases outside the gene matches. Germline assignment: CDR1 GTSNPN and CDR2 SVGIG (reference sequence). The CDR3 sequence is 13 residues long. CDR3 sequence reads: CAWTGTGYYEQYF. CDR3 coding DNA: TGTGCCTGGACCGGGACAGGGTACTACGAGCAGTACTTC.